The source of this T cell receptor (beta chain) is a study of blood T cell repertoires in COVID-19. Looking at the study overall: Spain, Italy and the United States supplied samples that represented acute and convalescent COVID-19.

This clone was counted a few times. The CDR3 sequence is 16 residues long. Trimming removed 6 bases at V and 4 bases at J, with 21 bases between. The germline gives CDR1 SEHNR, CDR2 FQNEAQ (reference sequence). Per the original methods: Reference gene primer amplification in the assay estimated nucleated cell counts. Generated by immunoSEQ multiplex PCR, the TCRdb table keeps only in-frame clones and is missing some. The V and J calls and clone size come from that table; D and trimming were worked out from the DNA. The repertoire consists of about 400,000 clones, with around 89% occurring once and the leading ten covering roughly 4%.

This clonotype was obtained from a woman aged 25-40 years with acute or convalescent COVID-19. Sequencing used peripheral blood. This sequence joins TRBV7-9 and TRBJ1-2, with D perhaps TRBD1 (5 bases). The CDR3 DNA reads TGTGCCAGCAGTCGCTCTGGAGGGGAAAGTGGCTATGGCTACACCTTC. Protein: CASSRSGGESGYGYTF.